This T cell receptor (beta chain) was profiled in a study of T cell repertoires in cytomegalovirus infection (dated by TCRdb to between 2018 and 2021). In terms of the full investigation: Donor HLA type was relevant to the analysis, as public TCR beta signatures indicated carriage of CMV infection together with the matching HLA type.

The CDR3, from cysteine to phenylalanine, totals 13 residues. The DNA shown is the 39-base CDR3, in frame from base 1. From the germline V gene (reference sequence), CDR1 is SEHNR and CDR2 is FQNEAQ. The junction carries 9 bases between V and J, which are trimmed by 6 bases and 3 bases respectively. What the authors observed across the whole study: The ex vivo response was dominated by HLA-C-restricted CMV-specific TCR beta clonotypes, which also provided the single most frequent clonotype in two of eight donors. In both this cohort and an independent cohort of some 380 donors, the cumulative frequency of public TCR beta family members distinguished carriers of CMV infection plus the relevant HLA type.

The sequencer was an Illumina HiSeq 1500. The raw public data were reprocessed by TCRdb itself: fastp quality trimming at Q25, MiXCR clonotype calling, in-frame beta chains only. Entries that share a CDR3 protein sequence are merged under the most common genes and DNA. The sample table records 500,000 to 600,000 distinct CDR3 sequences; approximately 15% of these occur just once. The ten biggest clones cover about 24% of the sample. Many counts were recorded for this clonotype. No cognate antigen has been identified for it. Base qualities are missing; no much larger clone stands one base away. Sequencing was performed on CD8+ T cells from PBMCs. The chain was built from TRBV7-9 and TRBJ2-1; too little of a D gene remains to name it. This TCR came from a human donor in good health (CMV status not recorded). Some clones in this sample may be carry-over from other donors' samples. In nucleotides, the sequence is TGTGCCAGCAGAGATGGCAACTACAATGAGCAGTTCTTC. It translates as CASRDGNYNEQFF.